The clone carrying this T cell receptor beta chain was recorded at least ten times. Antigen unknown. This entry comes from a study of T-cell reconstitution after alpha-beta-depleted transplantation in children. Using unique molecular identifiers, the investigators prepared the TCRbeta library. A single record per CDR3 protein comes from TCRdb applying MiXCR to the PCR reads. The sample holds 600,000 to 800,000 distinct CDR3 sequences; over 10% are singletons and the top ten take 0.75% to 0.85%. This CDR3 comprises 14 residues. CDR1 KGHSH and CDR2 LQKENI come from the germline V gene. V was clipped by 0 bases and J by 2 bases, with 8 bases between them. Regarding the study as a whole: Several hundred expanded graft clones reportedly supplied alpha-beta T cells about two months after transplant.

The material sequenced was PBMCs, taken before TCRalphabeta/CD19-depleted stem cell transplant. V usage is TRBV18 and J usage is TRBJ2-7; D is unclear. This receptor was obtained from a girl aged 2-10 years with congenital amegakaryocytic thrombocytopenia, due to receive a stem cell transplant. The CDR3 DNA reads as TGTGCCAGCTCACCACCGATTATAACCTACGAGCAGTACTTC. Translating gives CASSPPIITYEQYF.